The rows below give T cell receptor beta chains drawn from one sample of a study of siplizumab effects on memory and regulatory T cells. The method was immunoSEQ multiplex PCR; TCRdb's version includes in-frame clones alone and lacks a portion of them. The sample holds under 85,000 clones, over 75% seen once. Sequenced input: Tregs sorted from blood. These receptors all stem from a human donor in good health. CDR3s include the opening cysteine and the closing phenylalanine or tryptophan. The order of the fields is CDR3 DNA, CDR3 protein, CDR3 length, J gene, V gene, clone size, D gene. A D gene is named only where the DNA matches it firmly. Part of the rows lack a size; the others show once, few, many or a class for expanded clones.

CDR3 DNA: TGTGCCAGCAGCCGACAGGGGTATGGCTACACCTTC
CDR3 protein: CASSRQGYGYTF
CDR3 length: 12
J gene: TRBJ1-2
V gene: TRBV7-9
clone size: NA
D gene: TRBD1

CDR3 DNA: TGTGCCAGCTCACCGAGCAGGGACGAGCAGTACTTC
CDR3 protein: CASSPSRDEQYF
CDR3 length: 12
J gene: TRBJ2-7
V gene: TRBV18
clone size: once
D gene: NA

CDR3 DNA: TGTGCCAGCAGCAGGGTGAATAATTCACCCCTCCACTTT
CDR3 protein: CASSRVNNSPLHF
CDR3 length: 13
J gene: TRBJ1-6
V gene: TRBV6-1
clone size: NA
D gene: NA

CDR3 DNA: TGCGCCAGCAGCCAAGCAGGGGGCATTTCACCCGGGGAGCTGTTTTTT
CDR3 protein: CASSQAGGISPGELFF
CDR3 length: 16
J gene: TRBJ2-2
V gene: TRBV4-3
clone size: once
D gene: TRBD1

CDR3 DNA: TGCGCCAGCAGCCCCCCCTACACTAGCGGGGAGCAGTTCTTC
CDR3 protein: CASSPPYTSGEQFF
CDR3 length: 14
J gene: TRBJ2-1
V gene: TRBV4-1
clone size: NA
D gene: TRBD2

CDR3 DNA: TGTGCCAGCAGCCAAGTGGCTCTGGGGAGGGACTATGGCTACACCTTC
CDR3 protein: CASSQVALGRDYGYTF
CDR3 length: 16
J gene: TRBJ1-2
V gene: TRBV4-2
clone size: NA
D gene: NA

CDR3 DNA: TGTGCCAGCAGTGATTGGGACAGCTGGCTCAACTATGGCTACACCTTC
CDR3 protein: CASSDWDSWLNYGYTF
CDR3 length: 16
J gene: TRBJ1-2
V gene: TRBV2
clone size: NA
D gene: TRBD1

CDR3 DNA: TGTGCCAGCAGCTTCAGGACGGCGATTTCTGGGGCCAACGTCCTGACTTTC
CDR3 protein: CASSFRTAISGANVLTF
CDR3 length: 17
J gene: TRBJ2-6
V gene: TRBV7-2
clone size: NA
D gene: NA

CDR3 DNA: TGCGCCAGCAGCCCCCGTAGCAGACGGAGCACAGATACGCAGTATTTT
CDR3 protein: CASSPRSRRSTDTQYF
CDR3 length: 16
J gene: TRBJ2-3
V gene: TRBV5-1
clone size: NA
D gene: NA

CDR3 DNA: TGTGCCAGTAGTATGGTCGGCAGGAGCTATGGCTACACCTTC
CDR3 protein: CASSMVGRSYGYTF
CDR3 length: 14
J gene: TRBJ1-2
V gene: TRBV19
clone size: NA
D gene: NA

CDR3 DNA: TGCGCCAGCAGCCCCCTACAGGGTACTAACTATGGCTACACCTTC
CDR3 protein: CASSPLQGTNYGYTF
CDR3 length: 15
J gene: TRBJ1-2
V gene: TRBV4-1
clone size: NA
D gene: NA

CDR3 DNA: TGTGCCAGCAGCGTAGCAGGGTCGGGGCAGCCCCAGCATTTT
CDR3 protein: CASSVAGSGQPQHF
CDR3 length: 14
J gene: TRBJ1-5
V gene: TRBV9
clone size: NA
D gene: NA

CDR3 DNA: TGTGCCAGCATCCTGGACAGGGGCTTAAACAATGAGCAGTTCTTC
CDR3 protein: CASILDRGLNNEQFF
CDR3 length: 15
J gene: TRBJ2-1
V gene: TRBV28
clone size: NA
D gene: TRBD1

CDR3 DNA: TGTGCCAGCACTTTCCGACAGCCTCCTTACGAGCAGTACTTC
CDR3 protein: CASTFRQPPYEQYF
CDR3 length: 14
J gene: TRBJ2-7
V gene: TRBV6-1
clone size: NA
D gene: NA

CDR3 DNA: TGCGCCAGCAGCCCGAGGGATGGCGTCCCGCAGTATTTT
CDR3 protein: CASSPRDGVPQYF
CDR3 length: 13
J gene: TRBJ2-3
V gene: TRBV4-3
clone size: NA
D gene: NA

CDR3 DNA: TGTGCCAGCAGCTTGGGGGCCTACGAGCAGTACTTC
CDR3 protein: CASSLGAYEQYF
CDR3 length: 12
J gene: TRBJ2-7
V gene: TRBV11-3
clone size: few
D gene: NA

CDR3 DNA: TGTGCCTGGCGGGGCCTCCCGAACACTGAAGCTTTCTTT
CDR3 protein: CAWRGLPNTEAFF
CDR3 length: 13
J gene: TRBJ1-1
V gene: TRBV30
clone size: NA
D gene: NA